This paragraph reports one T cell receptor (beta chain). V lost 4 bases and J 8 bases, leaving 10 bases between the germline ends. The germline V gene has CDR1 SGHRS and CDR2 YFSETQ. The length of the CDR3 is 11 residues. TCR beta chains were sequenced at survey level with immunoSEQ. The table came from immunoSEQ multiplex PCR; TCRdb's copy has only in-frame clones and leaves some out. The top ten hold less than 4.5% of the sample, which has under 90,000 clones, about 93% seen once. Sequenced: PBMCs. The chain carries TRBV5-1 and TRBJ2-7; D could derive from TRBD1 or TRBD2 (5 bases each). The sequence was obtained from a middle-aged man with rheumatoid arthritis. The CDR3 DNA follows: TGCGCCAGCAGCCGGGACCAGCAGCAGTACTTC. It is translated as CASSRDQQQYF.